Each of the 16 T cell receptor beta chains below was sequenced from the same sample in a study of blood T cell repertoires in COVID-19. Repertoires were generated with immunoSEQ multiplex PCR, while TCRdb's copy carries only in-frame clones and drops some. The repertoire includes approximately 300,000 clones, 70% to 90% of them detected once, and around 6% sits in the top ten. Sequencing input: peripheral blood. These receptors came from a man aged 18 to 30 who had recovered from COVID-19.

The chain links TRBV9 to TRBJ2-7; 7 nucleotides line up with TRBD1. After removal of 2 bases from V and 5 bases from J, the junction contained 10 bases not matched to a gene. The CDR3 is 15 residues long. Looked up from germline, CDR1 is SGDLS and CDR2 is YYNGEE. The CDR3 DNA sequence: TGTGCCAGCAGCGTTGGTGGGACAGTCGGGGACGAGCAGTACTTC. Protein: CASSVGGTVGDEQYF.

J is TRBJ1-1 and V is TRBV14; 9 positions match TRBD1. This CDR3 has 14 residues. Germline V gene sequence: CDR1 SGHDN, CDR2 FVKESK. V was clipped by 4 bases and J by 7 bases; unmatched bases: 7. The CDR3 nucleotides are TGTGCCAGCAGCCCGGGACAGGGAGGTGGTGAAGCTTTCTTT. Its translation is CASSPGQGGGEAFF.

The chain recombines TRBV3-1 (or the pseudogene TRBV3-2) with TRBJ1-1; D might be TRBD1 (6 bases). Germline V gives CDR1 LGHDT, CDR2 YNNKEL (reference sequence). The length of the CDR3 is 17 residues. Trimming removed 3 bases from V and 0 bases from J, with 17 bases in between. The CDR3 DNA reads TGTGCCAGCAGCCAGGGATGGGGGGGGCCCATGAACACTGAAGCTTTCTTT. Translating gives CASSQGWGGPMNTEAFF.

This clone appeared once. This chain connects TRBV18 to TRBJ1-5; 9 nucleotides match TRBD1. The V segment lost 6 bases and the J segment 5 bases; nucleotides outside the gene matches: 8. The germline CDR1 and CDR2 sequences are KGHSH and LQKENI. The CDR3 totals 15 residues. In DNA, the CDR3 is TGTGCCAGCTCGCAAAACAGGGGGCTAGATCAGCCCCAGCATTTT. Protein sequence: CASSQNRGLDQPQHF.

The chain employs TRBV6-2 or TRBV6-3 and TRBJ1-1; D is uncertain. The CDR3 consists of 14 residues. Germline V gene data show CDR1 as MNHEY and CDR2 as SVGEGT. V lost 2 bases to trimming and J lost 0 bases, with 7 bases between them. This CDR3 reads CASSYVHLNTEAFF. In DNA, the CDR3 is TGTGCCAGCAGTTACGTACACCTGAACACTGAAGCTTTCTTT.

The chain recombines TRBV2 with TRBJ2-1, with TRBD1 matching 10 bases. Germline CDR1 and CDR2: SNHLY and FYNNEI. CDR3 length: 16 residues. Losses at the gene ends were 7 bases for V and 2 bases for J; bases not matched to a gene: 8. The CDR3 sequence is CASTVTGGTPYNEQFF. In DNA, the CDR3 is TGTGCCAGCACTGTGACAGGGGGCACTCCCTACAATGAGCAGTTCTTC.

The chain links TRBV5-1 to TRBJ1-2, with 10 positions matching TRBD1. Germline assignment: CDR1 SGHRS and CDR2 YFSETQ. Unmatched junction bases numbered 8, after V lost 4 bases and J lost 8 bases. The CDR3 extends over 14 amino acids. CDR3 in amino acids: CASSPGDRGIGYTF. The CDR3 region has the DNA TGCGCCAGCAGCCCGGGGGACAGGGGTATAGGCTACACCTTC.

The chain links TRBV2 to TRBJ2-7; 7 nucleotides line up with TRBD1. The CDR3 consists of 14 residues. The J segment lost 3 bases and the V segment lost 6 bases, leaving 8 bases of the junction unmatched. CDR1 and CDR2 from the germline V gene are SNHLY and FYNNEI. This CDR3 is CASRRQGLDYEQYF. The CDR3 bases are TGTGCCAGCAGACGACAGGGTCTTGACTACGAGCAGTACTTC.

In DNA, the CDR3 is TGTGCCAGCAGCGCACAGGGTCAAGCTAACTATGGCTACACCTTC. Translating gives CASSAQGQANYGYTF. The V and J genes are TRBV3-1 (or the pseudogene TRBV3-2) and TRBJ1-2, with D possibly matching TRBD1 (6 bases). There are 15 residues in the CDR3. Germline CDR1 reads LGHDT; CDR2 reads YNNKEL (reference sequence). With 5 bases removed from V and 0 bases from J, the gap between germline ends came to 13 bases.

The rearrangement joins TRBV9 to TRBJ2-5; 10 bases match TRBD1. Per the germline V gene, CDR1 is SGDLS and CDR2 is YYNGEE. J was trimmed by 4 bases and V by 0 bases; bases with no gene match: 6. The CDR3 runs to 16 residues. CDR3 nucleotides: TGTGCCAGCAGCGTAGGGGGACAGGGGACGGGAGAGACCCAGTACTTC. This translates into CASSVGGQGTGETQYF. The entire variable domain, with the rest obtained from reference TRBV9 and TRBJ2-5, is as follows: DSGVTQTPKHLITATGQRVTLRCSPRSGDLSVYWYQQSLDQGLQFLIQYYNGEERAKGNILERFSAQQFPDLHSELNLSSLELGDSALYFCASSVGGQGTGETQYFGPGTRLLVL.

The chain joins TRBV7-6 to TRBJ1-2, with 7 positions matching TRBD1. This CDR3 has 14 amino acids. V lost 2 bases, J lost 3 bases, and 3 bases stayed unmatched. Per the germline V gene, CDR1 is SGHVS and CDR2 is FNYEAQ. The CDR3 nucleotides are TGTGCCAGCAGCTTAATCGGGACAGACTATGGCTACACCTTC. Its translation: CASSLIGTDYGYTF.

The chain employs TRBV5-1 and TRBJ1-6, with 11 bases aligning to TRBD1. Per the germline V gene, CDR1 is SGHRS and CDR2 is YFSETQ. CDR3 length equals 16 residues. Germline trimming cut 0 bases from V and 10 bases from J; bases unmatched to any gene: 6. The CDR3 loop reads CASSLENRDRGSPLHF. For the CDR3, the DNA is TGCGCCAGCAGCTTGGAAAACCGGGACAGGGGGTCACCCCTCCACTTT.

The rearrangement links TRBV28 to TRBJ1-5, with a possible D match to TRBD1 (6 bases). V was trimmed by 3 bases and J by 5 bases, leaving 8 bases between them. Germline CDR1 and CDR2: MDHEN and SYDVKM. The CDR3 contains 13 residues. In DNA form, the CDR3 reads TGTGCCAGCAGTTTGGACAGATATCAGCCCCAGCATTTT. It specifies CASSLDRYQPQHF.

The chain links TRBV7-9 to TRBJ2-7, with 7 positions matching TRBD1. V lost 5 bases and J lost 2; bases outside the gene matches: 15. This CDR3 has 17 residues. Germline values: CDR1 SEHNR, CDR2 FQNEAQ (reference sequence). The DNA of the CDR3 is TGTGCCAGCAGCCCCCGTCGCCGGGACAGCCAGACCTACGAGCAGTACTTC. It specifies CASSPRRRDSQTYEQYF.

CDR3 DNA: TGTGCCAGCCAACACCAAAGCTCCTACGAGCAGTACTTC. It yields the protein CASQHQSSYEQYF. The chain links TRBV6-5 to TRBJ2-7, with D unresolved. The germline V gene encodes CDR1 MNHEY and CDR2 SVGAGI. V was trimmed by 8 bases and J by 0 bases, leaving 11 bases between them. CDR3 size: 13 residues.

The chain's CDR3 is CASSPRQGAAAGANVLTF. The CDR3 DNA follows: TGTGCCAGCAGCCCAAGACAGGGGGCGGCCGCTGGGGCCAACGTCCTGACTTTC. The chain links TRBV7-2 to TRBJ2-6; 10 bases are shared with TRBD1. Germline V gene lookup returns CDR1 SGHTA and CDR2 FQGNSA. The CDR3 runs to 18 residues. After removal of 5 bases from V and 2 bases from J, the junction contained 9 bases not matched to a gene.